These 7 T cell receptor beta chains share one sample of origin, sequenced in a study of cytomegalovirus exposure and HLA in healthy donors. Method: immunoSEQ multiplex PCR; TCRdb's copy keeps in-frame clones and lacks some. The data contain about 360,000 clones, 86% of them singletons. The sample consisted of PBMCs. The receptors originated from a woman between 18 and 29 years old in good health and CMV-seronegative.

J is TRBJ2-2 and V is TRBV5-4; unclear D gene. Germline assignment: CDR1 SGHNT and CDR2 YYREEE (reference sequence). Trimming removed 2 bases at V and 1 base at J, with 9 bases between. The CDR3 is 15 residues long. CDR3 protein: CASSLFSQNTGELFF. The CDR3 DNA sequence: TGTGCCAGCAGCTTATTCTCACAGAACACCGGGGAGCTGTTTTTT.

The gene calls are TRBV28 and TRBJ1-4; 9 nucleotides match TRBD1. The J segment lost 6 bases and the V segment lost 6 bases, leaving 8 bases of the junction unmatched. Germline loops: CDR1 MDHEN, CDR2 SYDVKM. The CDR3 is 15 amino acids. The CDR3 DNA follows: TGTGCCAGCAGGGGGGGGACAGGGAGTTATGAAAAACTGTTTTTT. Protein sequence: CASRGGTGSYEKLFF.

This rearrangement joins TRBV4-1 to TRBJ2-7; TRBD1 agrees at 9 bases. CDR1 and CDR2 from the germline V gene are MGHRA and YSYEKL. Germline trimming cut 3 bases from V and 0 bases from J; bases unmatched to any gene: 3. CDR3 length: 15 amino acids. The chain's CDR3 is CASSHTGGSSYEQYF. The CDR3 nucleotides are TGCGCCAGCAGCCATACAGGGGGCTCCTCCTACGAGCAGTACTTC.

This clone was seen once. The chain uses TRBV10-1 and TRBJ2-7; 9 bases match TRBD1. The length of the CDR3 is 14 residues. Looked up from germline, CDR1 is WNHNN and CDR2 is SYGVQD (reference sequence). V lost 3 bases and J lost 5; bases outside the gene matches: 5. CDR3 amino acids: CASSDGTGFDEQYF. Here the CDR3 DNA reads TGCGCCAGCAGTGACGGGACAGGGTTCGACGAGCAGTACTTC.

The chain links TRBV21-1 to TRBJ2-7; the tabulated D call, TRBD2, remains unverified against the DNA. TRBV21-1 is marked as a pseudogene. CDR3 length equals 16 residues. The CDR3 DNA is TGTGCCAGCAGCACTAAATTGGCTGCTAGCTCCTACGAGCAGTACTTC. This translates into CASSTKLAASSYEQYF.

The genes are TRBV4-1 and TRBJ2-7; possible D gene TRBD2, 5 bases. Deletions cut 0 bases from V and 2 bases from J, with 11 bases between. The germline V gene encodes CDR1 MGHRA and CDR2 YSYEKL. The CDR3 contains 15 residues. CDR3 amino acids: CASSQDRFGTYEQYF. The CDR3 coding sequence is TGCGCCAGCAGCCAAGATCGGTTCGGGACCTACGAGCAGTACTTC.

V gene TRBV29-1 combines with J gene TRBJ1-1; the D gene is possibly TRBD1 (5 bases). The V gene lost 3 bases and the J gene lost 0 bases, with 20 bases spanning the gap. Germline loops: CDR1 SQVTM, CDR2 ANQGSEA. This CDR3 has 17 amino acids. CDR3 in DNA: TGCAGCGTTGATGCTCACTCCGGGGGATTCTTGAACACTGAAGCTTTCTTT. It translates to CSVDAHSGGFLNTEAFF. The full variable domain, rest sourced from reference TRBV29-1 and TRBJ1-1, is SAVISQKPSRDICQRGTSLTIQCQVDSQVTMMFWYRQQPGQSLTLIATANQGSEATYESGFVIDKFPISRPNLTFSTLTVSNMSPEDSSIYLCSVDAHSGGFLNTEAFFGQGTRLTVV.